The 18 T cell receptor beta chains in this list originate from one sample, sequenced in a study of blood T cell repertoires in COVID-19. Here immunoSEQ multiplex PCR was the method, and the copy in TCRdb shows in-frame clones only, minus some. This repertoire shows approximately 75,000 clones, less than 85% found once; its top ten account for 2.6%. The sample consisted of peripheral blood. The origin of the receptors is a human donor with acute or convalescent COVID-19. The donor label of this sample is uncertain.

This clone was counted a few times. This sequence joins TRBV5-6 and TRBJ1-5; 12 bases fit TRBD1. Losses at the gene ends were 2 bases for V and 6 bases for J; bases not matched to a gene: 3. CDR1 is SGHDT, CDR2 YYEEEE, per germline. There are 15 residues in the CDR3. The CDR3 loop reads CASSLGTGGSQPQHF. CDR3 nucleotides: TGTGCCAGCAGCTTAGGGACAGGGGGCAGTCAGCCCCAGCATTTT.

The gene calls are TRBV12-3 or TRBV12-4 and TRBJ1-5; no clear D gene. The V end was cut by 10 bases, the J end by 2 bases, with 9 bases between. The CDR3 sequence is 12 residues long. CDR3 bases: TGTGCCATCTCGGTTGGCAATCAGCCCCAGCATTTT. It is translated as CAISVGNQPQHF.

The chain carries TRBV6-4 and TRBJ1-5; D is unresolved. Germline loops: CDR1 MRHNA, CDR2 SNTAGT. The CDR3 is 14 residues long. The V and J ends lost 5 bases and 6 bases respectively, with 14 bases between them. CDR3 loop: CASSYDGSRQPQHF. For the CDR3, the DNA is TGTGCCAGCAGTTACGACGGGAGTCGTCAGCCCCAGCATTTT.

The chain combines TRBV9 with TRBJ2-1; D possibly corresponds to TRBD2 (6 bases). Germline CDR1 and CDR2: SGDLS and YYNGEE. This CDR3 is 15 amino acids long. The germline V and J ends were trimmed by 0 bases and 9 bases, with 16 bases remaining between them. The CDR3 bases are TGTGCCAGCAGCGTAGCACAGGTGGGGACTTCTGAGCAGTTCTTC. Its translation: CASSVAQVGTSEQFF.

The rearrangement joins TRBV10-1 to TRBJ2-3; D not certain. The germline gives CDR1 WNHNN, CDR2 SYGVQD (reference sequence). Trimming shortened V by 3 bases and J by 0 bases, and 4 bases separated the two germline ends. The CDR3 sequence is 13 residues long. CDR3 sequence reads: CASSDPSTDTQYF. DNA of the CDR3: TGCGCCAGCAGTGATCCTAGCACAGATACGCAGTATTTT.

This chain connects TRBV24-1 to TRBJ2-7; 10 nucleotides align to TRBD2. The V and J ends lost 9 bases and 5 bases, in that order; junction bases with no gene match: 3. CDR3 length equals 12 residues. In germline, CDR1 is KGHDR, CDR2 SFDVKD. CDR3 loop: CATATSGNEQYF. The CDR3 nucleotides are TGTGCCACCGCTACTAGCGGGAACGAGCAGTACTTC.

This clone showed up just a few times. The chain is built from TRBV19 and TRBJ1-6, with D unresolved. V was pared by 6 bases and J by 4 bases, with 7 bases between. Germline values: CDR1 LNHDA, CDR2 SQIVND (reference sequence). The length of the CDR3 is 13 residues. In DNA, the CDR3 is TGTGCCAGTAGGGTGACTTATAATTCACCCCTCCACTTT. This gives the protein CASRVTYNSPLHF.

This chain uses TRBV3-1 (or the pseudogene TRBV3-2) with TRBJ1-3; D is possibly TRBD1 (5 bases). Trimming removed 4 bases at V and 4 bases at J, with 11 bases between. The V gene's germline CDR1 is LGHDT and CDR2 YNNKEL (reference sequence). The CDR3 runs to 14 residues. Here the CDR3 DNA reads TGTGCCAGCAGCCGGGGGGGGTCGGGAAACACCATATATTTT. Amino acid sequence: CASSRGGSGNTIYF.

The chain uses TRBV5-1 and TRBJ2-4; TRBD2 aligns across 12 bases. Germline trimming cut 4 bases from V and 9 bases from J; bases unmatched to any gene: 8. The CDR3 loop spans 15 amino acids. The germline CDR1 and CDR2 sequences are SGHRS and YFSETQ. The CDR3 region is CASSLRLAGDSIQYF. CDR3 DNA: TGCGCCAGCAGCCTTCGACTAGCGGGAGATAGCATTCAGTACTTC.

The chain has TRBV6-5 and TRBJ1-6, with TRBD1 identical over 7 bases. J gave up 14 bases and V 2 bases, and 15 bases lay outside the gene matches. This CDR3 is built from 16 residues. Germline assignment: CDR1 MNHEY and CDR2 SVGAGI. CDR3 in amino acids: CASSYLLTGQVVALHF. CDR3 in DNA: TGTGCCAGCAGTTACCTTCTGACAGGACAGGTGGTGGCCCTCCACTTT.

The V and J genes are TRBV30 and TRBJ2-7; D is possibly TRBD1 (6 bases). Trimming stripped 4 bases from V and 3 bases from J, with 19 bases between. The CDR3 totals 15 residues. Germline CDR1 is GTSNPN and CDR2 is SVGIG (reference sequence). CDR3 loop: CAWNPGGGQFYEQYF. The CDR3 DNA follows: TGTGCCTGGAACCCTGGTGGGGGACAATTCTACGAGCAGTACTTC.

The sample holds one count of this clone. Other DNA variants within this sample encode the same CDR3. The CDR3: CASSLGGNTEAFF. The CDR3 region has the DNA TGTGCCAGCAGCTTGGGGGGAAACACTGAAGCTTTCTTT. The chain links TRBV11-3 to TRBJ1-1, with D possibly TRBD1 on 5 matching bases. This CDR3 contains 13 residues. From germline, CDR1 is SGHNT and CDR2 YENEEA. With 3 bases removed from V and 2 bases from J, the gap between germline ends came to 7 bases.

This clone showed up many times. This chain uses TRBV5-1 with TRBJ2-2, with D possibly TRBD1 on 6 matching bases. From germline, CDR1 is SGHRS and CDR2 YFSETQ. The CDR3 loop spans 14 amino acids. Trimming removed 9 bases at V and 0 bases at J, with 12 bases between. CDR3 bases: TGCGCCACCCGACAGGACCCGAACACCGGGGAGCTGTTTTTT. It is translated as CATRQDPNTGELFF.

The chain employs TRBV9 and TRBJ1-2, with D maybe TRBD1 (6 bases). The V end was cut by 4 bases, the J end by 4 bases, with 14 bases between. The CDR3 consists of 14 residues. From germline, CDR1 is SGDLS and CDR2 YYNGEE. CDR3 in DNA: TGTGCCAGCAGCAAACCAGGACAGTTCTATGGCTACACCTTC. Translated: CASSKPGQFYGYTF.

V and J are TRBV28 and TRBJ2-7; possibly TRBD2 for D (6 bases). V was clipped by 8 bases and J by 0 bases, with 17 bases between them. CDR1 is MDHEN, CDR2 SYDVKM, per germline. The CDR3 covers 15 residues. CDR3 DNA sequence: TGTGCCAGCGGGCCGGGGGACGCCGCCTCCTACGAGCAGTACTTC. It codes for CASGPGDAASYEQYF.

The chain joins TRBV7-6 to TRBJ2-7, with D perhaps TRBD2 (6 bases). The V gene's germline CDR1 is SGHVS and CDR2 FNYEAQ. Trimming took off 5 bases at V and 1 base at J, with 12 bases between the two ends. This CDR3 has 14 residues. In nucleotides, the CDR3 is TGTGCCAGCAGCCTACGGGACTGGTCCTACGAGCAGTACTTC. It translates to CASSLRDWSYEQYF.

This clone was observed once. The V call is TRBV28, the J call TRBJ2-4, with a weak D call TRBD2 (6 bases). Trimming left V 2 bases short and J 0 bases short, with 14 bases between. Germline CDR1 reads MDHEN; CDR2 reads SYDVKM. The CDR3 totals 17 residues. The CDR3 region is CASSLPPGGLAKNIQYF. DNA for the CDR3: TGTGCCAGCAGTTTACCCCCTGGGGGGTTAGCCAAAAACATTCAGTACTTC.

The J gene is TRBJ2-2, the V gene TRBV4-1; the D gene is possibly TRBD1 (6 bases). From germline, CDR1 is MGHRA and CDR2 YSYEKL. Between the trimmed V and J ends, which lost 2 bases and 5 bases, there was a span of 9 bases. This CDR3 contains 14 residues. CDR3 nucleotides: TGCGCCAGCAGCCAACAGGGGTTGACCGGGGAGCTGTTTTTT. Translating it yields CASSQQGLTGELFF.